These 16 T cell receptor beta chains were all obtained from the same sample, sequenced in a study of tumor-infiltrating lymphocytes in primary liver carcinoma. The authors made TCR beta cDNA from around 500 ng total RNA with a constant-region primer. Researchers made the TCR beta libraries by running three nested multiplex PCR rounds with slightly modified ARM-PCR. Each of the first two PCR rounds ran approximately 10 cycles with TRBV1-TRBV30 forward and C-beta reverse primers. TCRdb recomputed calls from the multiplex PCR reads with MiXCR, one row per CDR3 protein. Among about 190,000 distinct CDR3 sequences listed, approximately 86% were seen once. Scientists recovered RNA and DNA together from roughly 20-30 mg of unsorted bulk tissue. The specimen was tumor tissue from primary liver carcinoma. The receptors were gathered from a man in his forties with primary liver carcinoma and hepatitis B virus infection.

This clonotype has just one count. J is TRBJ1-6 and V is TRBV28, with D unresolved. The germline V and J ends were trimmed by 7 bases and 5 bases, with 15 bases remaining between them. The CDR3 covers 15 residues. Germline V lookup: CDR1 MDHEN, CDR2 SYDVKM. This CDR3 reads CASTLGLTNNSPLHF. The CDR3 DNA follows: TGTGCCAGCACTTTGGGTTTAACGAATAATTCACCCCTCCACTTT.

This clonotype has more than one count but fewer than ten. The chain carries TRBV28 and TRBJ2-7, with D possibly being TRBD2 (5 bases). Germline loops: CDR1 MDHEN, CDR2 SYDVKM. This CDR3 contains 13 residues. V was pared by 7 bases and J by 4 bases, with 14 bases between. This chain's CDR3 is CASTRPPGYEQYF. The CDR3 nucleotides are TGTGCCAGCACCCGTCCCCCGGGATACGAGCAGTACTTC.

For this clonotype: Germline and junction disagree at one end, which may indicate a read error. The chain combines TRBV11-2 with TRBJ2-7; 11 bases are a match to TRBD2. CDR1 and CDR2 from the germline V gene are SGHAT and FQNNGV. There are 16 residues in the CDR3. The CDR3 is CASNLLTSGVSYEQYF. The CDR3 DNA is TGTGCCAGCAACTTGCTGACTAGCGGGGTCTCCTACGAACAGTACTTC. The variable domain in full, with the rest retrieved from reference TRBV11-2 and TRBJ2-7, is EAGVAQSPRYKIIEKRQSVAFWCNPISGHATLYWYQQILGQGPKLLIQFQNNGVVDDSQLPKDRFSAERLKGVDSTLKIQPAKLEDSAVYLCASNLLTSGVSYEQYFGPGTRLTVT.

Regarding this clonotype: Relative to the germline gene, one junction end is altered; a read error may explain this. This chain uses TRBV6-2 or TRBV6-3 with TRBJ2-7, with D perhaps matching TRBD2 (6 bases). The germline CDR1 and CDR2 sequences are MNHEY and SVGEGT. The CDR3 is 14 amino acids. The DNA of the CDR3 is TGTGCCAGCAGCACTCCGACTAGAGGGTACGAGCAGTATTTC. This codes for CASSTPTRGYEQYF.

A note on this clonotype: The conserved closing phenylalanine or tryptophan is absent in this CDR3, likely reflecting a read error. The V call is TRBV11-2, the J call TRBJ2-7, with 9 bases aligning to TRBD1. This CDR3 has 15 residues. Looked up from germline, CDR1 is SGHAT and CDR2 is FQNNGV. As DNA, the CDR3 is TGTGCCAGCATCTTACGATGGACAGGGGAAAGCGAGCAGTACTTA. This encodes CASILRWTGESEQYL.

This clonotype was detected once. Germline and junction disagree at one end, which may indicate a read error. This chain uses TRBV28 with TRBJ1-1; D might be TRBD1 (6 bases). The CDR3 sequence is 14 residues long. Germline V lookup: CDR1 MDHEN, CDR2 SYDVKM. CDR3 in amino acids: CVSTLRGVNTEAFF. The CDR3 bases are TGTGTCAGCACCCTCAGGGGTGTGAACACTGAAGCTTTCTTT.

About this clonotype itself: A read error may account for a junction end that differs from germline. The chain is built from TRBV12-3 or TRBV12-4 and TRBJ2-5; no clear D. The CDR3 has 14 amino acids. CDR3 region: CASSLGTTTWTQYF. In DNA form, the CDR3 reads TGTGCCAGCAGTTTAGGAACCACCACTTGGACCCAGTATTTC.

The chain joins TRBV4-2 to TRBJ2-3; 8 positions agree with TRBD2. Unmatched junction bases numbered 7, after V lost 8 bases and J lost 0 bases. CDR1 and CDR2 (germline): LGHNA, YNFKEQ. This CDR3 is 15 amino acids long. CDR3 DNA sequence: TGTGCCAGCGCTAGCGGGTTCCACAGCACAGATACGCAGTATTTT. Amino acids: CASASGFHSTDTQYF.

Concerning this clonotype: The conserved final phenylalanine or tryptophan is absent from the CDR3, which likely points to a read error. V and J are TRBV4-1 and TRBJ2-3, with 9 nucleotides matching TRBD2. Germline CDR1 reads MGHRA; CDR2 reads YSYEKL. The CDR3 is made up of 16 amino acids. The CDR3 DNA reads TGCGCCAGCGGCCAAGATGCGGGAGGGCCGGGAGATACGCAGTATTTA. Protein: CASGQDAGGPGDTQYL.

On this clonotype: At one boundary the junction diverges from the germline segment, which might be a read error. The genes are TRBV6-5 and TRBJ1-1; D perhaps matches TRBD1 (6 bases). The CDR3 consists of 14 residues. Germline values: CDR1 MNHEY, CDR2 SVGAGI. CDR3 coding DNA: TGTGCCAGCTGGCCGCGGGGTAGGGACACTGAAGTTTTCTTT. It translates to CASWPRGRDTEVFF.

A note on this clonotype: The junction shows a germline mismatch at one end, possibly a read error. The chain has TRBV29-1 and TRBJ2-2; 7 bases match TRBD1. The CDR3 loop spans 15 amino acids. Per germline, CDR1 SQVTM and CDR2 ANQGSEA. The CDR3 DNA reads as TGCAGCGTTGAATACTACAGGGGAAGGACCGGGGAGCTGATTTTT. This encodes CSVEYYRGRTGELIF.

In regard to this clonotype: This CDR3 is missing its conserved last phenylalanine or tryptophan, likely due to a read error. V is TRBV11-3 and J is TRBJ2-3, with 10 positions matching TRBD2. CDR1 SGHNT and CDR2 YENEEA come from the germline V gene. The CDR3 totals 15 residues. DNA for the CDR3: TGTACCAGCAGCTTTAGCGGGAGGCGGACAGTTACGCAGTATATT. Protein: CTSSFSGRRTVTQYI.

In the case of this clonotype: A junction end diverges from the germline sequence, so it may reflect a read error. This chain connects TRBV7-3 to TRBJ2-7; 9 bases align to TRBD1. The CDR3 spans 15 residues. Germline lookup yields CDR1 SGHTA and CDR2 FQGTGA. The CDR3 coding sequence is TGTGCCAACAGCCCGCAGACAGGGGGGTCCTACGAGCAGTACTTC. Translating gives CANSPQTGGSYEQYF.

As concerns this clonotype: One junction end disagrees with the germline gene, perhaps due to a read error. The chain uses TRBV5-4 and TRBJ2-7; no definite D call. Germline CDR1 SGHNT, CDR2 YYREEE (reference sequence). This CDR3 has 13 amino acids. CDR3 residues: CVSSFASPSEQYF. Here the CDR3 DNA reads TGTGTCAGCAGCTTCGCCTCACCAAGCGAGCAGTACTTC.

A word on this clonotype: Germline and junction disagree at one end, which may indicate a read error. The rearrangement joins TRBV5-6 to TRBJ1-5; D is undetermined. Per the germline V gene, CDR1 is SGHDT and CDR2 is YYEEEE. The CDR3 loop spans 15 amino acids. In DNA, the CDR3 is TGTGTCAGCAGCATCTTGGGCAGTGGCGATCAGCCCCAGCATTTT. It encodes CVSSILGSGDQPQHF.

As for this clonotype: At one of its ends the junction is not consistent with the germline gene, which may arise from a read error. The chain couples TRBV11-3 to TRBJ1-3, with TRBD1 identical over 7 bases. The CDR3 loop spans 14 amino acids. In germline, CDR1 is SGHNT, CDR2 YENEEA. The CDR3 DNA reads TGTGCCAGCTTGACAGGGCAATCTGGAATCACCATATATTTT. Encoded protein: CASLTGQSGITIYF.